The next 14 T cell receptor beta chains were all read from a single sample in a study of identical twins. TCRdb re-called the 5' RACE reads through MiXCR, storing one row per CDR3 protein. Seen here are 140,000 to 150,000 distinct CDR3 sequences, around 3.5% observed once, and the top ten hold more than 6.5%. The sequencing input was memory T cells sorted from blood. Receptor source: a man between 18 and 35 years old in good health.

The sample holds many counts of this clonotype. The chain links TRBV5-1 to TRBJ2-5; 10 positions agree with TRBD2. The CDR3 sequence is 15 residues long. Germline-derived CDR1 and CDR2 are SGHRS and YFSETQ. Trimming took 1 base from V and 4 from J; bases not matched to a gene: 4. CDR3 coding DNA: TGCGCCAGCAGCTTGAGTCCTAGCGGGAGAGAGACCCAGTACTTC. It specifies CASSLSPSGRETQYF. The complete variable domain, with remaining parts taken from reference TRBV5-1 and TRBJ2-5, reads KAGVTQTPRYLIKTRGQQVTLSCSPISGHRSVSWYQQTPGQGLQFLFEYFSETQRNKGNFPGRFSGRQFSNSRSEMNVSTLELGDSALYLCASSLSPSGRETQYFGPGTRLLVL.

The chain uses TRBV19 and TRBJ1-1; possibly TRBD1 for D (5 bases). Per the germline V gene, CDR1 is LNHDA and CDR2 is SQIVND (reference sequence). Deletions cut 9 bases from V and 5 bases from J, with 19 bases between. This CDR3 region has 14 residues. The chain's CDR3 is CASKHRDPGTEAFF. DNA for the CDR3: TGTGCCAGCAAACACCGGGACCCCGGGACTGAAGCTTTCTTT. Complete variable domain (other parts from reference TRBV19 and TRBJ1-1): DGGITQSPKYLFRKEGQNVTLSCEQNLNHDAMYWYRQDPGQGLRLIYYSQIVNDFQKGDIAEGYSVSREKKESFPLTVTSAQKNPTAFYLCASKHRDPGTEAFFGQGTRLTVV.

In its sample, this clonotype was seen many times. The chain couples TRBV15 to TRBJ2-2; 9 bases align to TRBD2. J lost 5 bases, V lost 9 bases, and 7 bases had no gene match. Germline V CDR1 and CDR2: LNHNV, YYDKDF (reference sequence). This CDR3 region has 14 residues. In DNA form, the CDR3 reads TGTGCCACGCGTAGCGGGAGACGAACCGGGGAGCTGTTTTTT. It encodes CATRSGRRTGELFF.

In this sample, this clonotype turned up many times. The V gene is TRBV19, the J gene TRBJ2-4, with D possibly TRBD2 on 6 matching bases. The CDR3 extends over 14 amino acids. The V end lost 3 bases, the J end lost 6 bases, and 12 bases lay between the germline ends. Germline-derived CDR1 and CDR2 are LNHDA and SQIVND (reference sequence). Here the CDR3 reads CASSIGGTANIQYF. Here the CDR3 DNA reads TGTGCCAGTAGTATCGGCGGGACGGCAAACATTCAGTACTTC.

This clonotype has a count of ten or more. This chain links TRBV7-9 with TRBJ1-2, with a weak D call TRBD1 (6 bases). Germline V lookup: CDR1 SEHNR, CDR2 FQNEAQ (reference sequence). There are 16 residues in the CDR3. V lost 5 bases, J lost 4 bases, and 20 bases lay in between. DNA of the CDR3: TGTGCCAGCAGCCAGTCCAACAGGGTTCGGTCCTATGGCTACACCTTC. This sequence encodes CASSQSNRVRSYGYTF.

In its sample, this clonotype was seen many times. CDR3 in amino acids: CASRTANSYNEQFF. In nucleotides, the CDR3 is TGTGCCAGCAGGACCGCAAACTCCTACAATGAGCAGTTCTTC. The V gene is TRBV6-1, the J gene TRBJ2-1; the D is unclear. Trimming left V 6 bases short and J 0 bases short, with 9 bases between. The CDR3 length is 14 residues. Germline V gene lookup returns CDR1 MNHNS and CDR2 SASEGT.

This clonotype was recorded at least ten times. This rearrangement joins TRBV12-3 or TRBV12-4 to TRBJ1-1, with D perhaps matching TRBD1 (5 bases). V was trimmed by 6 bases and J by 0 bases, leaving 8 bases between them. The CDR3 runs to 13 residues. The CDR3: CASRTELNTEAFF. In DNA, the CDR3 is TGTGCCAGCAGGACAGAACTGAACACTGAAGCTTTCTTT.

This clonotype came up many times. The CDR3 here is CASSEVDEQYV. The DNA of the CDR3 is TGTGCCAGCAGTGAAGTGGACGAGCAGTACGTC. V and J are TRBV2 and TRBJ2-7; D is undetermined. Germline assignment: CDR1 SNHLY and CDR2 FYNNEI. The CDR3 runs to 11 residues. V was trimmed by 1 base and J by 5 bases, leaving 3 bases between them.

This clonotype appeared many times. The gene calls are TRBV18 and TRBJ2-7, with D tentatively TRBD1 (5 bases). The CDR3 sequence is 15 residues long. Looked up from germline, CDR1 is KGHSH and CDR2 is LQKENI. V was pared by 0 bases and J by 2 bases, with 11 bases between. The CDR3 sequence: CASSPPAGITYEQYF. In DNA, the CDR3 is TGTGCCAGCTCACCACCGGCAGGGATCACCTACGAGCAGTACTTC.

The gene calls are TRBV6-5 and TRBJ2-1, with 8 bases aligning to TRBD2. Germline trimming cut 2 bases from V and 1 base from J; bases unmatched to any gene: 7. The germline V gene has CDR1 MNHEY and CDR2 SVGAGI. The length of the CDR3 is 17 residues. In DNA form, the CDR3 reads TGTGCCAGCAGTTACCGACGCACTAGCGGATCCTACAATGAGCAGTTCTTC. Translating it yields CASSYRRTSGSYNEQFF.

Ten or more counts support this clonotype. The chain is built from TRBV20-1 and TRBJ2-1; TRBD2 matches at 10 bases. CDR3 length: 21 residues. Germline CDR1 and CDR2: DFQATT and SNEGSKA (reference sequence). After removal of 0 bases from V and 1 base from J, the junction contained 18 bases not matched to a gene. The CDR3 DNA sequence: TGCAGTGCTAGAGACCCCAGGGGGCGCAGGACTAGCGGTGAATCCTACAATGAGCAGTTCTTC. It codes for CSARDPRGRRTSGESYNEQFF.

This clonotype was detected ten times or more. CDR3 protein: CASSRLGNEQFF. The CDR3 nucleotides read TGTGCCAGCAGCCGACTAGGCAATGAGCAGTTCTTC. The rearrangement links TRBV13 to TRBJ2-1; the D gene is possibly TRBD2 (6 bases). V was cut by 5 bases and J by 6 bases, with 8 bases left in between. Germline lookup yields CDR1 PRHDT and CDR2 FYEKMQ (reference sequence). CDR3 length: 12 amino acids.

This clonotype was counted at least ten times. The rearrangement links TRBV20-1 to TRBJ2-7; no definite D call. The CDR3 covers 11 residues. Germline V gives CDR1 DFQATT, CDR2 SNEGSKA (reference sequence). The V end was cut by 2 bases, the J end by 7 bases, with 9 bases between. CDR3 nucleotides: TGCAGTGCTAGATTTGCGCCAGAGCAGTACTTC. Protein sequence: CSARFAPEQYF.

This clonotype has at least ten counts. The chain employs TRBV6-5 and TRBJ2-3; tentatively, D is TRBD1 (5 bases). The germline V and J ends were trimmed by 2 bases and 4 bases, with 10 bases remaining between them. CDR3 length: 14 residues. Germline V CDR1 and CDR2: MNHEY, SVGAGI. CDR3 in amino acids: CASSYHRGADTQYF. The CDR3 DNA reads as TGTGCCAGCAGTTACCATAGGGGCGCAGATACGCAGTATTTT.